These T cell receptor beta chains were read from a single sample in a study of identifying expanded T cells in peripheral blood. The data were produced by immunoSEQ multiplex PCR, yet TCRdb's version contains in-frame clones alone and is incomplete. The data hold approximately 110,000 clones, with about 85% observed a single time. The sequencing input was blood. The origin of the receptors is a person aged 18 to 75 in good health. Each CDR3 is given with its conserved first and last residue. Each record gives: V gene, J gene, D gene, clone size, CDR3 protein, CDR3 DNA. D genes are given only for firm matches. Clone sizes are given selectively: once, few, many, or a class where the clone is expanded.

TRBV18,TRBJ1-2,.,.,CASSRPLGLDGYTF,TGTGCCAGCTCTCGACCACTAGGGTTAGACGGCTACACCTTC
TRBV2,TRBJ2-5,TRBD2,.,CASSTWGGETQYF,TGTGCCAGCAGTACCTGGGGGGGAGAGACCCAGTACTTC
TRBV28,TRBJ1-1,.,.,CASSFLSNTEAFF,TGTGCCAGCAGTTTTTTGTCGAACACTGAAGCTTTCTTT
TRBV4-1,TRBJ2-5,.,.,CASSQGRWGETRYF,TGCGCCAGCAGCCAAGGAAGGTGGGGAGAGACCCGGTACTTC
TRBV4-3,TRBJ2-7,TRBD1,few,CASSEGQGTYEQYF,TGCGCCAGCAGCGAGGGACAGGGAACCTACGAGCAGTACTTC
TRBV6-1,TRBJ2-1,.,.,CATNRYNEQFF,TGTGCCACCAATCGGTACAATGAGCAGTTCTTC
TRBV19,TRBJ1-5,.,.,CASTKTGSNQPQHF,TGTGCCAGCACCAAAACAGGGTCTAATCAGCCCCAGCATTTT
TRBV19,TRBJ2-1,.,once,CASSRYNNEQFF,TGTGCCAGTAGTAGATACAACAATGAGCAGTTCTTC
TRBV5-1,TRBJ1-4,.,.,CASSLNTEGTEKLFF,TGCGCCAGCAGCTTGAATACGGAGGGAACTGAAAAACTGTTTTTT
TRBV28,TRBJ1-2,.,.,CASTNQGKDYGYTF,TGTGCCAGCACCAACCAGGGAAAGGACTATGGCTACACCTTC
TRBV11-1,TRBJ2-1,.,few,CASSLNQVGDEQFF,TGTGCCAGCAGCTTGAACCAGGTTGGGGATGAGCAGTTCTTC
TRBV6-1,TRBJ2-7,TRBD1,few,CASRQGAAYEQYF,TGTGCCAGCAGGCAGGGGGCAGCCTACGAGCAGTACTTC
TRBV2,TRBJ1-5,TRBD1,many,CASSDRGRQPQHF,TGTGCCAGCAGTGACAGGGGGCGTCAGCCCCAGCATTTT
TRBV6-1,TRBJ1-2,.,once,CASSARLQGDYGYTF,TGTGCCAGCAGTGCACGACTCCAGGGAGACTATGGCTACACCTTC
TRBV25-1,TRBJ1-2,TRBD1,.,CASSVRDREAYTF,TGTGCCAGCAGTGTAAGGGACAGGGAAGCCTACACCTTC
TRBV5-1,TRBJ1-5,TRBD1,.,CASSLGGQLNQPQHF,TGCGCCAGCAGCTTGGGGGGACAGCTCAATCAGCCCCAGCATTTT
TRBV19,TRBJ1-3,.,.,CASSYLGRSSGNTIYF,TGTGCCAGTAGTTATCTGGGACGGAGTTCTGGAAACACCATATATTTT
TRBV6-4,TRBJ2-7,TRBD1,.,CASSDGQGTEQYF,TGTGCCAGCAGTGATGGACAGGGCACCGAGCAGTACTTC
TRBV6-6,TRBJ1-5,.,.,CASTAGNQPQHF,TGTGCCAGCACCGCTGGGAATCAGCCCCAGCATTTT
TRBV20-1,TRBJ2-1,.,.,CSANNGRKRFF,TGCAGTGCTAATAACGGACGTAAACGGTTCTTC
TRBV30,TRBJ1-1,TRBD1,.,CAWSAGQGLTEAFF,TGTGCCTGGAGTGCTGGACAGGGCCTCACTGAAGCTTTCTTT
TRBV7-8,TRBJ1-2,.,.,CASSLKDEVRLYGYTF,TGTGCCAGCAGCCTAAAGGACGAAGTTCGTCTCTATGGCTACACCTTC
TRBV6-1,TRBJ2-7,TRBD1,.,CASRRQGNDEQYF,TGTGCCAGCAGACGACAGGGTAACGACGAGCAGTACTTC
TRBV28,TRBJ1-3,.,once,CASSLGTSSGNTIYF,TGTGCCAGCAGTTTAGGCACAAGCTCTGGAAACACCATATATTTT
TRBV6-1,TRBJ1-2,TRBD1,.,CASTWDRLTNYGYTF,TGTGCCAGCACTTGGGACAGGCTAACTAACTATGGCTACACCTTC
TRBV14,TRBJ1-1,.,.,CASSQGYPGTEAFF,TGTGCCAGCAGCCAGGGCTATCCGGGGACTGAAGCTTTCTTT
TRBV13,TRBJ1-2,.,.,CASSPNRRAYGYTF,TGTGCCAGCAGCCCTAACCGGCGGGCCTATGGCTACACCTTC
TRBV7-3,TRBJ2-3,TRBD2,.,CASSLKTSGRMGSDTQYF,TGTGCCAGCAGCTTAAAGACTAGCGGGAGAATGGGGTCAGATACGCAGTATTTT
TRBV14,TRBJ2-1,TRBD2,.,CASSLLAGGRNEQFF,TGTGCCAGCAGTCTTCTAGCGGGGGGTCGTAATGAGCAGTTCTTC
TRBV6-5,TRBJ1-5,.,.,CASSSLTGQFNQPQHF,TGTGCCAGCAGTTCGCTTACTGGGCAGTTTAATCAGCCCCAGCATTTT
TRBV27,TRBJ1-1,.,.,CASRVQGPNTEAFF,TGTGCCAGCAGAGTACAGGGCCCGAACACTGAAGCTTTCTTT
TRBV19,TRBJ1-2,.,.,CASTPGRWDGYTF,TGTGCCAGTACTCCCGGCCGGTGGGATGGCTACACCTTC
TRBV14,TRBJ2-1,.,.,CASSQDWAGYDEQFF,TGTGCCAGCAGCCAGGATTGGGCGGGGTACGATGAGCAGTTCTTC
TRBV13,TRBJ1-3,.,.,CASSPRTGLRNTIYF,TGTGCCAGCAGCCCACGCACAGGACTACGAAACACCATATATTTT
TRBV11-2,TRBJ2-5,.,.,CASSQQETQYF,TGTGCCAGCAGCCAACAAGAGACCCAGTACTTC
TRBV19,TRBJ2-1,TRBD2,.,CASSGTRGYNEQFF,TGTGCCAGTAGTGGGACTAGAGGGTACAATGAGCAGTTCTTC
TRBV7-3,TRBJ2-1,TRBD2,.,CASGNQREGEQFF,TGTGCCAGCGGAAATCAGCGGGAGGGAGAGCAGTTCTTC
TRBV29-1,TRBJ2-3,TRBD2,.,CSVGGLAGADTQYF,TGCAGCGTTGGAGGGCTAGCGGGAGCAGATACGCAGTATTTT
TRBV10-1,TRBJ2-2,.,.,CASSDSANTGELFF,TGCGCCAGCAGTGATTCCGCGAACACCGGGGAGCTGTTTTTT
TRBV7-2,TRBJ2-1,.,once,CASSLLGGPGYNEQFF,TGTGCCAGCAGCTTACTGGGGGGCCCAGGCTACAATGAGCAGTTCTTC
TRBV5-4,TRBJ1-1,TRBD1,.,CASSFDRVGTEAFF,TGTGCCAGCAGCTTTGACAGGGTCGGCACTGAAGCTTTCTTT
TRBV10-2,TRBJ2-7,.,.,CASSEGDPLRQYF,TGCGCCAGCAGTGAGGGGGACCCTCTTAGGCAGTACTTC
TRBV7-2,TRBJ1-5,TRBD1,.,CASSLQGASNQPQHF,TGTGCCAGCAGCTTGCAGGGGGCGAGCAATCAGCCCCAGCATTTT
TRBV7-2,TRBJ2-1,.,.,CASSLTALSSYNEQFF,TGTGCCAGCAGCCTGACGGCTCTGAGCTCCTACAATGAGCAGTTCTTC
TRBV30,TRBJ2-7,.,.,CAWSGGAYEQYF,TGTGCCTGGAGTGGGGGGGCCTACGAGCAGTACTTC
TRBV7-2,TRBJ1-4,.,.,CASSLSRVLNEKLFF,TGTGCCAGCAGCTTAAGTAGGGTACTTAATGAAAAACTGTTTTTT
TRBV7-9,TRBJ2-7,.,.,CASSLDDLRYEQYF,TGTGCCAGCAGCTTAGACGACCTACGCTACGAGCAGTACTTC
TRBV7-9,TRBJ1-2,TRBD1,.,CASSLGSGQGYGYTF,TGTGCCAGCAGCTTAGGAAGTGGACAGGGTTATGGCTACACCTTC
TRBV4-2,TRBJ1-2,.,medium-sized,CASSQDLGAYGYTF,TGTGCCAGCAGCCAAGATTTGGGCGCCTATGGCTACACCTTC
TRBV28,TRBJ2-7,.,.,CAHNGDSGYEQYF,TGTGCCCACAACGGGGACTCGGGCTACGAGCAGTACTTC
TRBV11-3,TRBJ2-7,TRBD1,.,CASSSDPRPDRQYEQYF,TGTGCCAGCAGCTCCGACCCCAGACCGGACAGGCAATACGAGCAGTACTTC
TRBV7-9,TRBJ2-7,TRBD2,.,CASSFGGGETYEQYF,TGTGCCAGCAGCTTCGGGGGAGGGGAAACCTACGAGCAGTACTTC